A single sample gave rise to the 15 T cell receptor beta chains below, sequenced in a study of T cell responses to AZD1222 COVID-19 vaccine. Method: immunoSEQ multiplex PCR; TCRdb's copy keeps in-frame clones and lacks some. The sample comprises 150,000 to 200,000 clones, approximately 86% of which are singletons, and 0.49% rests with the top ten. This specimen consisted of peripheral blood, obtained on day 0 of AZD1222 vaccination. All receptors come from an adult in good health.

V gene TRBV18 combines with J gene TRBJ1-1, with TRBD1 matching over 7 bases. CDR1 is KGHSH and CDR2 is LQKENI in the germline V gene. The CDR3 is made up of 14 amino acids. Trimming at V came to 3 bases and at J to 7 bases, leaving 8 bases not matched to a gene. The CDR3 here is CASSPQGGANEAFF. CDR3 in DNA: TGTGCCAGCTCACCCCAGGGGGGGGCGAATGAAGCTTTCTTT.

The V gene is TRBV28, the J gene TRBJ1-1; D remains unclear. Germline loops: CDR1 MDHEN, CDR2 SYDVKM. V lost 3 bases and J lost 1, with 9 bases in between. This CDR3 contains 14 residues. The CDR3 sequence: CASSFRPQNTEAFF. As DNA, the CDR3 is TGTGCCAGCAGTTTCAGACCGCAGAACACTGAAGCTTTCTTT.

This chain connects TRBV28 to TRBJ2-1; TRBD2 agrees at 9 bases. The CDR3 consists of 14 residues. CDR1 is MDHEN, CDR2 SYDVKM, per germline. The V and J ends lost 4 bases and 3 bases, in that order; junction bases with no gene match: 1. The DNA of the CDR3 is TGTGCCAGCAGTTCTAGCGGGGTCTACAATGAGCAGTTCTTC. Translating gives CASSSSGVYNEQFF.

The genes are TRBV19 and TRBJ1-5; possibly TRBD1 for D (5 bases). V was trimmed by 8 bases and J by 1 base, leaving 15 bases between them. The CDR3 spans 15 residues. CDR1 and CDR2 from the germline V gene are LNHDA and SQIVND (reference sequence). The CDR3 DNA sequence: TGTGCCAGTCGTCTGGGGGAAAGGAGCAATCAGCCCCAGCATTTT. It is translated as CASRLGERSNQPQHF.

The chain uses TRBV19 and TRBJ1-1; 7 bases are a match to TRBD1. V shed 5 bases, J shed 1 base, and the junction held 13 bases outside the gene matches. Looked up from germline, CDR1 is LNHDA and CDR2 is SQIVND (reference sequence). The CDR3 runs to 17 residues. The CDR3 reads CASSRPPGTAPNTEAFF. The CDR3 coding sequence is TGTGCCAGTAGTCGACCCCCTGGGACAGCCCCGAACACTGAAGCTTTCTTT.

The chain employs TRBV28 and TRBJ2-5; D might be TRBD1 (5 bases). Between the trimmed V and J ends, which lost 3 bases and 0 bases, there was a span of 23 bases. CDR1 MDHEN and CDR2 SYDVKM come from the germline V gene. The length of the CDR3 is 19 residues. CDR3 coding DNA: TGTGCCAGCAGTTTCCTCTCCCAAGACCACAGGAGTTACCAAGAGACCCAGTACTTC. Encoded protein: CASSFLSQDHRSYQETQYF.

The V gene is TRBV5-8, the J gene TRBJ1-6; 7 bases are shared with TRBD1. Germline CDR1 and CDR2: SGHTS and YDEGEE. This CDR3 contains 16 residues. The trim removed 6 bases at V and 8 bases at J, leaving 14 bases unmatched. In nucleotides, the CDR3 is TGTGCCAGCACCGACCTTTTGACAGGGAAACATTCACCCCTCCACTTT. Its translation: CASTDLLTGKHSPLHF.

The rearrangement uses TRBV4-2 and TRBJ2-7, with D perhaps matching TRBD1 (6 bases). V was cut by 1 base and J by 3 bases, with 13 bases left in between. CDR3 length equals 15 residues. Germline assignment: CDR1 LGHNA and CDR2 YNFKEQ. The CDR3 sequence is CASSQGSGVLYEQYF. The DNA for the CDR3 is TGTGCCAGCAGCCAAGGCTCAGGGGTCCTCTACGAGCAGTACTTC.

The V call is TRBV4-3, the J call TRBJ2-2; 9 nucleotides line up with TRBD1. CDR3 length: 16 residues. After removal of 1 base from V and 6 bases from J, the junction contained 6 bases not matched to a gene. CDR1 is LGHNA, CDR2 YSLEER, per germline. The chain's CDR3 is CASSQVQGARAGELFF. The CDR3 DNA is TGCGCCAGCAGCCAAGTACAGGGGGCGCGTGCCGGGGAGCTGTTTTTT.

The chain uses TRBV19 and TRBJ2-2, with 8 nucleotides matching TRBD1. Germline V gene sequence: CDR1 LNHDA, CDR2 SQIVND (reference sequence). The CDR3 has 16 amino acids. Trimming took 4 bases from V and 5 from J; bases not matched to a gene: 9. CDR3 loop: CASSRGDRSWTGELFF. CDR3 bases: TGTGCCAGTAGTAGGGGGGACAGGTCGTGGACCGGGGAGCTGTTTTTT. Variable domain in full (rest from reference TRBV19 and TRBJ2-2): DGGITQSPKYLFRKEGQNVTLSCEQNLNHDAMYWYRQDPGQGLRLIYYSQIVNDFQKGDIAEGYSVSREKKESFPLTVTSAQKNPTAFYLCASSRGDRSWTGELFFGEGSRLTVL.

The chain links TRBV24-1 to TRBJ2-1; 8 nucleotides match TRBD2. The CDR3 is 15 amino acids. The junction had 6 bases not matched to a gene; V was cut back by 3 bases and J by 6 bases. Germline assignment: CDR1 KGHDR and CDR2 SFDVKD. The CDR3 coding sequence is TGTGCCACCAGTGATCCGGGACTAGGAGGCAATGAGCAGTTCTTC. It encodes CATSDPGLGGNEQFF.

This clone has just a few counts. The V gene is TRBV18, the J gene TRBJ2-1, with 7 bases fitting TRBD1. CDR1 is KGHSH, CDR2 LQKENI, per germline. The CDR3 extends over 13 amino acids. V trimming: 3 bases; J trimming: 8 bases; junction bases outside the gene matches: 4. CDR3 in DNA: TGTGCCAGCTCACCGGGACAGATGGATGAGCAGTTCTTC. Its protein is CASSPGQMDEQFF.

The genes are TRBV15 and TRBJ1-5, with 9 nucleotides matching TRBD1. The germline CDR1 and CDR2 sequences are LNHNV and YYDKDF (reference sequence). Trimming at V came to 6 bases and at J to 0 bases, leaving 6 bases not matched to a gene. CDR3 length: 16 residues. The CDR3 region has the DNA TGTGCCACCAGACCGACAGGGGGTAATAGCAATCAGCCCCAGCATTTT. Its protein is CATRPTGGNSNQPQHF.

The genes are TRBV12-5 and TRBJ2-1; 11 bases fit TRBD2. Germline V lookup: CDR1 LGHNT, CDR2 FRNRAP. This CDR3 comprises 15 residues. V lost 0 bases to trimming and J lost 9 bases; unmatched junction nucleotides: 4. The CDR3 protein is CASGLVLAGVGEQFF. The DNA for the CDR3 is TGTGCTAGTGGTTTGGTACTAGCGGGAGTCGGTGAGCAGTTCTTC.

The chain couples TRBV7-8 to TRBJ1-2; D is perhaps TRBD1 (6 bases). The CDR3 covers 13 residues. Germline CDR1 reads SGHVS; CDR2 reads FQNEAQ. V was shortened by 1 base and J by 8 bases, with 11 bases between the two germline ends. The CDR3 is CASSLGTAQGYTF. The CDR3 bases are TGTGCCAGCAGCTTAGGGACAGCTCAGGGCTACACCTTC.